The present entry profiles one T cell receptor (beta chain) with its context. The ends were cut back, 4 bases at V and 7 bases at J, with 7 bases in the middle. Germline V gives CDR1 MNHNY, CDR2 SVGAGI (reference sequence). This CDR3 spans 11 amino acids. Profiled with immunoSEQ multiplex PCR; TCRdb holds only in-frame clones, not every one. This repertoire shows about 90,000 clones, around 88% found once; its top ten account for about 1.8%. The sample comes from a study of blood T cell repertoires in COVID-19. The overall study: COVID-19 samples, acute and convalescent, were from the United States, Italy and Spain. PBMCs, B-cell-depleted T cells, or T cells were the source of the cDNA or gDNA that made up the material.

Sequenced: peripheral blood. The chain uses TRBV6-6 and TRBJ1-2, with D possibly TRBD1 on 6 matching bases. The clonotype comes from a man of 80 years or more with acute or convalescent COVID-19. The CDR3 region has the DNA TGTGCCAGCAGTTGGGGGCCTGGCTACACCTTC. Protein sequence: CASSWGPGYTF.